These T cell receptor beta chains were read from a single sample in a study of cytomegalovirus exposure and HLA in healthy donors. The protocol was immunoSEQ multiplex PCR, while the TCRdb copy is restricted to in-frame clones and leaves out a portion. Found here are 150,000 to 200,000 clones; the top ten clones hold approximately 0.74%. The source material was PBMCs. The origin of the receptors is a boy aged 5-17 years in good health and CMV-seronegative. The CDR3 runs from the conserved cysteine through the conserved F or W. A D gene is named only where the DNA matches it firmly. Rows may omit the clone size; those that give it use once, few, many or a size class.

TGTGCCAGCAGTGAAGGGGGGGATCAGCCCCAGCATTTT CASSEGGDQPQHF NA NA 13 TRBJ1-5 TRBV6-1
TGTGCCTGGAGTCCCAATCACATTCAGTACTTC CAWSPNHIQYF NA NA 11 TRBJ2-4 TRBV30
TGTGCCAGCAGCCCCGACAGGGGCAATCAGCCCCAGCATTTT CASSPDRGNQPQHF NA TRBD1 14 TRBJ1-5 TRBV5-4
TGTGCCTGGAGTGCTCTCAACACTGAAGCTTTCTTT CAWSALNTEAFF NA NA 12 TRBJ1-1 TRBV30
TGTGCCAGCGGAGTCGGTTTCTCCTACGAGCAGTACTTC CASGVGFSYEQYF NA NA 13 TRBJ2-7 TRBV6-1
TGTGCCAGCACTCTAAACACTGAAGCTTTCTTT CASTLNTEAFF NA NA 11 TRBJ1-1 TRBV6-1
TGTGCCAGCAGCCTTTCATCGGGACACTTCACCGGGGAGCTGTTTTTT CASSLSSGHFTGELFF NA NA 16 TRBJ2-2 TRBV14
TGCGCCAGCAGCCAAGTCTCGGGGGGCGTGTTGTCACCCCTCCACTTT CASSQVSGGVLSPLHF NA NA 16 TRBJ1-6 TRBV4-1
TGCGCCAGCAGCCCCCTGAGACTGGGAGTAGAGCAGTTCTTC CASSPLRLGVEQFF NA NA 14 TRBJ2-1 TRBV4-1
TGTGCCAGCAGCTTGAGTGGAGGCTGGGATGAGCAGTTCTTC CASSLSGGWDEQFF NA NA 14 TRBJ2-1 TRBV7-9
TGTGCCAGCAGTTACTCAGGGACAGCCAACTATGGCTACACCTTC CASSYSGTANYGYTF NA TRBD1 15 TRBJ1-2 TRBV6-5
TGCGCCAGCAGCTTGGAGCCCTCCTCTGGGGCCAACGTCCTGACTTTC CASSLEPSSGANVLTF NA NA 16 TRBJ2-6 TRBV5-1
TGTGCCATACAGGGGGCGTGGACCGGGGAGCTGTTTTTT CAIQGAWTGELFF NA TRBD1 13 TRBJ2-2 TRBV28
TGTGCCAGCAGCCTGGGGGCAGGGGCCCTGGAAACCACTGAAGCTTTCTTT CASSLGAGALETTEAFF NA NA 17 TRBJ1-1 TRBV5-8
TGTGCCAGCAGTATGCAGGGGTCGACCTACGAGCAGTACTTC CASSMQGSTYEQYF NA NA 14 TRBJ2-7 TRBV28
TGCGCCAGCAGCCACCGGACTAGCGGGGTTCCAGATTACTACGAGCAGTACTTC CASSHRTSGVPDYYEQYF NA TRBD2 18 TRBJ2-7 TRBV4-1
TGCGCCAGCAGTGAGTCAACCAGACAGGGGAGGACTGAAGCTTTCTTT CASSESTRQGRTEAFF NA TRBD1 16 TRBJ1-1 TRBV10-1
TGTGCCAGCAGTCAATTAGCGGGGGGAACCTCCTACGAGCAGTACTTC CASSQLAGGTSYEQYF NA TRBD2 16 TRBJ2-7 TRBV7-2
TGCGCCAGCAGCCAAGGCGTGCTAGGGGTCATCGCGAACACCGGGGAGCTGTTTTTT CASSQGVLGVIANTGELFF NA NA 19 TRBJ2-2 TRBV4-1
TGTGCCAGCAGTGAACTAGCGGGGGACTACAATGAGCAGTTCTTC CASSELAGDYNEQFF medium-sized TRBD2 15 TRBJ2-1 TRBV6-4
TGTGCCAGCAGTGACCAGGGGAGCACAGATACGCAGTATTTT CASSDQGSTDTQYF NA NA 14 TRBJ2-3 TRBV6-4
TGTGCCAGCAGCTTAGCGCGGACAGGGGCTAACTATGGCTACACCTTC CASSLARTGANYGYTF NA TRBD1 16 TRBJ1-2 TRBV7-2
TGCAGCGCGAGCACAGATACGCAGTATTTT CSASTDTQYF NA NA 10 TRBJ2-3 TRBV29-1
TGTGCCAGCAGCCAGGACAGCAACCAAGAGACCCAGTACTTC CASSQDSNQETQYF NA NA 14 TRBJ2-5 TRBV14
TGTGCCAGTTCAAGGGGCGGGGGCTCCTACGAGCAGTACTTC CASSRGGGSYEQYF NA TRBD2 14 TRBJ2-7 TRBV27
TGTGCCAGTAGTCCCAGGAGGCCTTATACAGATACGCAGTATTTT CASSPRRPYTDTQYF NA NA 15 TRBJ2-3 TRBV19
TGTGCCATCAGTGAGTCGTCGCCGGGACTTAAAACCTACGAGCAGTACTTC CAISESSPGLKTYEQYF NA NA 17 TRBJ2-7 TRBV10-3
TGTGCCAGCAGACGAGACGCGGGTAATCAGCCCCAGCATTTT CASRRDAGNQPQHF NA NA 14 TRBJ1-5 TRBV6-5
TGTGCCAGCAGTTTCTCCAGGACAGGGGGCGCGGGTGGCTACACCTTC CASSFSRTGGAGGYTF NA TRBD1 16 TRBJ1-2 TRBV27
TGTGCCTGGAGTCGCCTCGGGACAGGGGGCCGCGAGCAGTACTTC CAWSRLGTGGREQYF NA TRBD1 15 TRBJ2-7 TRBV30
TGTGCCAGCAGCTTAAGGGTCATGGGAGTCGTTGAAGCTTTCTTT CASSLRVMGVVEAFF NA NA 15 TRBJ1-1 TRBV7-2
TGTGCCAGCAGCTTTGCGGGGGGCGGGGCAGATACGCAGTATTTT CASSFAGGGADTQYF NA TRBD2 15 TRBJ2-3 TRBV7-2
TGTGCCAGTAGTATAGGGACACCCTACGAGCAGTACTTC CASSIGTPYEQYF NA NA 13 TRBJ2-7 TRBV19
TGTGCCAGCAGCTTCAACAGGGCCTACGAGCAGTACTTC CASSFNRAYEQYF NA NA 13 TRBJ2-7 TRBV7-8
TGTGCCAGCAGCTTAGGCGCGGAGTCTAGGAATTCACCCCTCCACTTT CASSLGAESRNSPLHF NA NA 16 TRBJ1-6 TRBV7-2
TGTGCCAGCAGCGGTGGGGGGACTCGCACAGATACGCAGTATTTT CASSGGGTRTDTQYF NA NA 15 TRBJ2-3 TRBV5-5
TGTGCCAGTAGTATTTTTGGGGACAGTTCACCCCTCCACTTT CASSIFGDSSPLHF NA TRBD1 14 TRBJ1-6 TRBV19